The 25 T cell receptor beta chains below all came from one sample that was sequenced in a study of shared clonotypes between healthy human individuals. Measured with immunoSEQ multiplex PCR; TCRdb has only the in-frame clones, and not every one. The sample lists millions of clones; approximately 95% were seen once. The sequencing sample was made of naive CD4+ T cells from PBMCs. Subset defined: CD45RA+ positively selected. These receptors originate from a man between 18 and 35 years old in good health. Some clones in this sample may be carry-over from other donors' samples.

This chain links TRBV5-5 with TRBJ2-3; 7 bases match TRBD2. J lost 3 bases, V lost 0 bases, and 1 base had no gene match. Looked up from germline, CDR1 is SGHKS and CDR2 is YYEKEE (reference sequence). The CDR3 is 14 residues long. This chain's CDR3 is CASSLGEGTDTQYF. The CDR3 DNA is TGTGCCAGCAGCTTGGGGGAGGGTACAGATACGCAGTATTTT.

This chain connects TRBV15 to TRBJ1-2, with D possibly TRBD1 on 5 matching bases. Germline CDR1 and CDR2: LNHNV and YYDKDF (reference sequence). CDR3 length: 16 residues. V gave up 0 bases and J gave up 4 bases, with 15 bases separating them. CDR3 sequence: CATSRETRNGGYGYTF. The CDR3 region has the DNA TGTGCCACCAGCAGAGAAACGCGTAACGGGGGCTATGGCTACACCTTC.

The J gene is TRBJ2-1, the V gene TRBV7-9; the D is unclear. The CDR3 length is 15 residues. Germline V lookup: CDR1 SEHNR, CDR2 FQNEAQ (reference sequence). The V and J ends lost 1 base and 3 bases respectively, with 10 bases between them. CDR3: CASSLGWGRYNEQFF. The CDR3 nucleotides are TGTGCCAGCAGCTTAGGGTGGGGTCGCTACAATGAGCAGTTCTTC. The variable domain in full, with the rest retrieved from reference TRBV7-9 and TRBJ2-1, is DTGVSQNPRHKITKRGQNVTFRCDPISEHNRLYWYRQTLGQGPEFLTYFQNEAQLEKSRLLSDRFSAERPKGSFSTLEIQRTEQGDSAMYLCASSLGWGRYNEQFFGPGTRLTVL.

The chain is built from TRBV29-1 and TRBJ1-1; weak D call: TRBD1 (5 bases). In germline, CDR1 is SQVTM, CDR2 ANQGSEA. The CDR3 runs 12 residues. V was shortened by 4 bases and J by 3 bases, with 9 bases between the two germline ends. CDR3 coding DNA: TGCAGCGTTGGGTGGGGGGACACTGAAGCTTTCTTT. This codes for CSVGWGDTEAFF.

This clone showed up just once. The chain couples TRBV2 to TRBJ2-7; tentative D call: TRBD1 (6 bases). The CDR3 runs to 13 residues. V was shortened by 5 bases and J by 5 bases, with 13 bases between the two germline ends. From germline, CDR1 is SNHLY and CDR2 FYNNEI. CDR3 protein: CASSTGTTNEQYF. Here the CDR3 DNA reads TGTGCCAGCAGTACCGGGACAACGAACGAGCAGTACTTC.

This rearrangement joins TRBV7-9 to TRBJ1-6, with 7 bases lining up with TRBD1. J lost 8 bases, V lost 1 base, and 5 bases had no gene match. CDR3 length: 15 amino acids. Germline V CDR1 and CDR2: SEHNR, FQNEAQ (reference sequence). CDR3 amino acids: CASSLEGAPDSPLHF. In DNA, the CDR3 is TGTGCCAGCAGCTTAGAGGGGGCGCCGGATTCACCCCTCCACTTT. Supplemented by reference TRBV7-9 and TRBJ1-6, the full variable domain reads DTGVSQNPRHKITKRGQNVTFRCDPISEHNRLYWYRQTLGQGPEFLTYFQNEAQLEKSRLLSDRFSAERPKGSFSTLEIQRTEQGDSAMYLCASSLEGAPDSPLHFGNGTRLTVT.

The chain carries TRBV5-1 and TRBJ1-4, with a weak D call TRBD1 (5 bases). CDR3 length equals 16 residues. Germline assignment: CDR1 SGHRS and CDR2 YFSETQ. V lost 5 bases, J lost 4 bases, and 18 bases lay in between. As DNA, the CDR3 is TGCGCCAGCAGTTTATCTGGAGGGGTCAATAATGAAAAACTGTTTTTT. It is translated as CASSLSGGVNNEKLFF.

The V call is TRBV15, the J call TRBJ2-3; weak D call: TRBD1 (5 bases). Germline V gene lookup returns CDR1 LNHNV and CDR2 YYDKDF (reference sequence). This CDR3 has 18 residues. V lost 0 bases to trimming and J lost 3 bases, with 19 bases between them. This CDR3 reads CATSRDPRGAVGTDTQYF. As DNA, the CDR3 is TGTGCCACCAGCAGAGATCCTCGTGGGGCCGTCGGAACAGATACGCAGTATTTT.

V is TRBV6-6 and J is TRBJ1-2; TRBD1 matches at 9 bases. The trim removed 6 bases at V and 5 bases at J, leaving 4 bases unmatched. CDR1 MNHNY and CDR2 SVGAGI come from the germline V gene (reference sequence). The CDR3 totals 13 residues. In DNA, the CDR3 is TGTGCCAGCAGCCGGGACAGGGAATATGGCTACACCTTC. Its protein product is CASSRDREYGYTF.

This clone was counted between two and nine times. V usage is TRBV29-1 and J usage is TRBJ2-1; TRBD2 aligns across 9 bases. Germline assignment: CDR1 SQVTM and CDR2 ANQGSEA. The CDR3 spans 15 residues. Trimming cost V 3 bases and J 0 bases; bases outside gene matches: 3. The CDR3 here is CSVDISGSSYNEQFF. CDR3 in DNA: TGCAGCGTTGACATTAGCGGGAGCTCCTACAATGAGCAGTTCTTC.

A remark on this clone: Other DNA sequences from this sample encode an identical CDR3 as well. The V call is TRBV29-1, the J call TRBJ1-2; 11 nucleotides align to TRBD1. The CDR3 extends over 13 amino acids. Germline CDR1 reads SQVTM; CDR2 reads ANQGSEA. The ends lost 6 bases at V and 2 bases at J; junction bases unmatched: 2. CDR3 residues: CSVRTGGNYGYTF. The CDR3, as DNA: TGCAGCGTCAGGACAGGGGGCAACTATGGCTACACCTTC.

This sequence joins TRBV30 and TRBJ2-2; weak D call: TRBD1 (5 bases). V was clipped by 5 bases and J by 3 bases, with 10 bases between them. The CDR3 has 13 residues. Germline V CDR1 and CDR2: GTSNPN, SVGIG (reference sequence). The CDR3 sequence: CAWVGQHTGELFF. The CDR3 DNA reads TGTGCCTGGGTTGGACAACACACCGGGGAGCTGTTTTTT. Full variable domain (rest looked up from reference TRBV30 and TRBJ2-2): SQTIHQWPATLVQPVGSPLSLECTVEGTSNPNLYWYRQAAGRGLQLLFYSVGIGQISSEVPQNLSASRPQDRQFILSSKKLLLSDSGFYLCAWVGQHTGELFFGEGSRLTVL.

This chain joins TRBV28 and TRBJ1-1; D is uncertain. With 6 bases removed from V and 8 bases from J, the gap between germline ends came to 13 bases. The V gene's germline CDR1 is MDHEN and CDR2 SYDVKM. The CDR3 is 12 amino acids. This CDR3 is CASSENQREAFF. As DNA, the CDR3 is TGTGCCAGCAGCGAGAACCAAAGGGAAGCTTTCTTT. Supplemented by reference TRBV28 and TRBJ1-1, the full variable domain reads DVKVTQSSRYLVKRTGEKVFLECVQDMDHENMFWYRQDPGLGLRLIYFSYDVKMKEKGDIPEGYSVSREKKERFSLILESASTNQTSMYLCASSENQREAFFGQGTRLTVV.

The chain uses TRBV6-1 and TRBJ1-5; D gene unclear. V was pared by 10 bases and J by 4 bases, with 17 bases between. This CDR3 is 14 amino acids long. Per germline, CDR1 MNHNS and CDR2 SASEGT. CDR3 in DNA: TGTGCCACCCATCATAGGCAGCTTAATCAGCCCCAGCATTTT. As protein: CATHHRQLNQPQHF.

This clone was counted a single time. V is TRBV10-3 and J is TRBJ2-3; possible D gene TRBD2, 5 bases. Deletions cut 6 bases from V and 0 bases from J, with 7 bases between. The CDR3 is 13 residues long. The germline V gene has CDR1 ENHRY and CDR2 SYGVKD. CDR3 coding DNA: TGTGCCATCAGCGGGGTTAGCACAGATACGCAGTATTTT. Translating gives CAISGVSTDTQYF.

The J gene is TRBJ1-1, the V gene TRBV28, with D possibly matching TRBD1 (5 bases). CDR3 size: 15 residues. The V end was cut by 4 bases, the J end by 0 bases, with 12 bases between. The V gene's germline CDR1 is MDHEN and CDR2 SYDVKM. CDR3 amino acids: CASSSPGSMNTEAFF. In DNA, the CDR3 is TGTGCCAGCAGTTCCCCAGGGTCCATGAACACTGAAGCTTTCTTT.

The chain has TRBV7-2 and TRBJ1-4; 7 nucleotides match TRBD1. Germline V gene sequence: CDR1 SGHTA, CDR2 FQGNSA. This CDR3 comprises 15 residues. With 1 base clipped from V and 7 bases from J, the junction kept 6 bases outside the gene matches. The DNA for the CDR3 is TGTGCCAGCAGCTTAGGTGTGGGGACAGCTGAAAAACTGTTTTTT. Amino acid sequence: CASSLGVGTAEKLFF.

This chain joins TRBV28 and TRBJ2-3, with D perhaps matching TRBD2 (5 bases). The CDR3 is made up of 16 amino acids. V was trimmed by 6 bases and J by 5 bases, leaving 21 bases between them. Germline values: CDR1 MDHEN, CDR2 SYDVKM. The CDR3 loop reads CASSFLRGLVGDTQYF. The CDR3 nucleotides are TGTGCCAGCAGCTTTTTGAGAGGGCTAGTAGGAGATACGCAGTATTTT.

This clone has more than one count but fewer than ten. This sequence joins TRBV27 and TRBJ2-7; D is uncertain. V was shortened by 3 bases and J by 0 bases, with 18 bases between the two germline ends. The CDR3 covers 17 residues. The germline V gene has CDR1 MNHEY and CDR2 SMNVEV (reference sequence). CDR3 DNA: TGTGCCAGCAGTTTCCGGGTCCCCCGTTTAGACTCCTACGAGCAGTACTTC. The encoded protein is CASSFRVPRLDSYEQYF.

Only one count was recorded for this clone. The CDR3 DNA reads as TGTGCCAGCAGTGAATACGGGGATGGAGCCAAAAACATTCAGTACTTC. Translating it yields CASSEYGDGAKNIQYF. V usage is TRBV6-1 and J usage is TRBJ2-4, with D possibly TRBD2 on 5 matching bases. Trimming removed 2 bases at V and 0 bases at J, with 11 bases between. Germline CDR1 MNHNS, CDR2 SASEGT. CDR3 length: 16 residues.

V and J are TRBV25-1 and TRBJ2-1; no clear D gene. Per the germline V gene, CDR1 is MGHDK and CDR2 is SYGVNS. The length of the CDR3 is 17 residues. V lost 4 bases and J lost 0, with 16 bases in between. CDR3 in amino acids: CASSGEVLVLSYNEQFF. CDR3 in DNA: TGTGCCAGCAGTGGTGAGGTATTGGTTCTCTCCTACAATGAGCAGTTCTTC.

This clone has just one count. The chain combines TRBV10-3 with TRBJ2-1; D may match TRBD1 or TRBD2 (5 bases each). This CDR3 region has 16 residues. V lost 11 bases and J 0 bases, leaving 20 bases between the germline ends. Germline CDR1 reads ENHRY; CDR2 reads SYGVKD. The CDR3 loop is CAVEGSGPSSYNEQFF. The CDR3 DNA reads TGTGCCGTCGAGGGGTCGGGCCCGAGCTCCTACAATGAGCAGTTCTTC.

J is TRBJ1-1 and V is TRBV27, with a tentative D call TRBD1 (6 bases). The germline V gene has CDR1 MNHEY and CDR2 SMNVEV (reference sequence). Trimming removed 5 bases from V and 11 bases from J, with 21 bases in between. This CDR3 spans 14 amino acids. Here the CDR3 reads CASSLLNGGRGAFF. The CDR3 DNA sequence: TGTGCCAGCAGTCTTCTTAATGGGGGGCGGGGGGCTTTCTTT.

This clone showed up just once. The chain is built from TRBV5-4 and TRBJ2-2; D is possibly TRBD1 (6 bases). This CDR3 is 15 amino acids long. Trimming took off 4 bases at V and 4 bases at J, with 14 bases between the two ends. Germline loops: CDR1 SGHNT, CDR2 YYREEE (reference sequence). CDR3 sequence (DNA): TGTGCCAGCAGCCCCCCGGACAGCCGCACCGGGGAGCTGTTTTTT. Amino acid sequence: CASSPPDSRTGELFF.

The chain employs TRBV5-4 and TRBJ2-3, with 8 bases matching TRBD1. The CDR3 length is 15 residues. V gave up 3 bases and J gave up 7 bases; unmatched junction bases: 10. The V gene's germline CDR1 is SGHNT and CDR2 YYREEE (reference sequence). CDR3 sequence (DNA): TGTGCCAGCAGCTCGGGACAGGACGGAAAATATACGCAGTATTTT. It translates to CASSSGQDGKYTQYF.